This T cell receptor (beta chain) comes out of a study of T cells and Merkel cell carcinoma outcomes (dated by TCRdb to 2019 to 2021). Study-wide context: The study examined the tumor T-cell repertoire together with T-cell density as predictors of clinical outcome in patients with Merkel cell carcinoma. Study-wide findings and limitations: Clinical outcomes in Merkel cell carcinoma patients were reported to be predicted by T-cell repertoire features combined with T-cell density.

The CDR1 and CDR2 encoded by the germline V gene are SNHLY and FYNNEI. Trimming leaves V shorter by 4 bases and J shorter by 2 bases, with the junction holding 4 bases beyond the gene matches. The CDR3 runs 14 amino acids, cysteine and phenylalanine included. Left in the record is the CDR3 DNA by itself, 42 bases read in frame from the first base. Libraries were made using the immunoSEQ multiplex PCR assay. This is the immuneACCESS table as TCRdb keeps it, with only in-frame sequences that have V and J called. A part of the clones is gone; compared with another copy, unresolved V genes explain less than half, and the rest is unexplained. Recorded for this sample are 400 to 500 clones; around 90% of them occurred a single time. The ten most abundant clones make up roughly 9% of the sample. As regards this clone: Its target antigen remains unknown. No much larger clonotype is one base removed from it; base qualities were not supplied.

The samples were taken from patients with Merkel cell carcinoma. Sequencing was carried out using tumor tissue from Merkel cell carcinoma. The chain uses TRBV2 and TRBJ2-7; the central 8 bases match TRBD2. This clonotype was obtained from a human donor with Merkel cell carcinoma. The sequenced DNA is TGTGCCAGCAGTGGAGCGGGAGCAGCCTACGAGCAGTACTTC. Its amino acids are CASSGAGAAYEQYF.